A single T cell receptor (beta chain) is shown here with its context. The V gene's germline CDR1 is SGHAT and CDR2 FQNNGV. The CDR3 loop spans 14 amino acids. The ends were cut back, 5 bases at V and 0 bases at J, with 10 bases in the middle. Per the authors' pipeline: Estimation of nucleated cell counts was performed using reference gene primer amplification. TCRdb's copy holds only in-frame clones and misses some; the assay was immunoSEQ multiplex PCR. D and trimming come from the DNA, and the V and J calls and clone size come from that table. The sample lists approximately 100,000 clones, roughly 81% occurring once. The data derive from a study of blood T cell repertoires in COVID-19. Study overall: COVID-19 samples from acute and convalescent phases originated in the United States, Italy and Spain. Sample material is recorded as cDNA or gDNA derived from T cells, B-cell-depleted T cells, or PBMCs.

Sequenced: peripheral blood. The TCR was taken from a human donor in a cohort sampled during active COVID-19. V is TRBV11-2 and J is TRBJ1-1; D gene ambiguous. CDR3 bases: TGTGCCAGCAGCGCACCCAAGCTGAACACTGAAGCTTTCTTT. Translating gives CASSAPKLNTEAFF.